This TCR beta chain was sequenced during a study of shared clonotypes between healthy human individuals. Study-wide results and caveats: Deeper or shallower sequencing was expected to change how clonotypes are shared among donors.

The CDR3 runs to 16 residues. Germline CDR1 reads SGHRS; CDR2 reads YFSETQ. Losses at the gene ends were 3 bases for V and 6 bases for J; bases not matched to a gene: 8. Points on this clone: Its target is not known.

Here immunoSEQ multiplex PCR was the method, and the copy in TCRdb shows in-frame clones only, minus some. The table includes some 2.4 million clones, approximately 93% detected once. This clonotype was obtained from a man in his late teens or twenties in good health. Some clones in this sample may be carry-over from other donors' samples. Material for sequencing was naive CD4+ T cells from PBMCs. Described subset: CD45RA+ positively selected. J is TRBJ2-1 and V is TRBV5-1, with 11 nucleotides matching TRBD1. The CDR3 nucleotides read TGCGCCAGCAGCTGGCCCGGGACAGGGGGTCTCAATGAGCAGTTCTTC. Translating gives CASSWPGTGGLNEQFF.